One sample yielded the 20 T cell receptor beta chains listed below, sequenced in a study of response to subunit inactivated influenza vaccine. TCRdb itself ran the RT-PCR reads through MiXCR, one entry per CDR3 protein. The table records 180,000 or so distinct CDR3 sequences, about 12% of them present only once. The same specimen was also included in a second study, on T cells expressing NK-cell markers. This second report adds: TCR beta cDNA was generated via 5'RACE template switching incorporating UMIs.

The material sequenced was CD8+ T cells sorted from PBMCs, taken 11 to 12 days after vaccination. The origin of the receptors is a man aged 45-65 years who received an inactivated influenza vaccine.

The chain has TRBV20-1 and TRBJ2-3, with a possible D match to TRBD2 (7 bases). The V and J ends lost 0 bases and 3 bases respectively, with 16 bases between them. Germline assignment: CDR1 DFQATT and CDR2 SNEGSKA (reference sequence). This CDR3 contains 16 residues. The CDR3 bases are TGCAGTGCTAGAGATTTAGGACTAGGGGGAACAGATACGCAGTATTTT. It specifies CSARDLGLGGTDTQYF.

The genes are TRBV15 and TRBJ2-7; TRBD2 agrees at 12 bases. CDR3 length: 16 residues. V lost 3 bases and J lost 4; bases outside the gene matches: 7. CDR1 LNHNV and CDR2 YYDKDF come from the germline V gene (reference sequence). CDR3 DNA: TGTGCCACCAGCAGGGGAGGGACTAGCGGGCAGTACGAGCAGTACTTC. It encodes CATSRGGTSGQYEQYF. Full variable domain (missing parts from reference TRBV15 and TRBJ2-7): DAMVIQNPRYQVTQFGKPVTLSCSQTLNHNVMYWYQQKSSQAPKLLFHYYDKDFNNEADTPDNFQSRRPNTSFCFLDIRSPGLGDTAMYLCATSRGGTSGQYEQYFGPGTRLTVT.

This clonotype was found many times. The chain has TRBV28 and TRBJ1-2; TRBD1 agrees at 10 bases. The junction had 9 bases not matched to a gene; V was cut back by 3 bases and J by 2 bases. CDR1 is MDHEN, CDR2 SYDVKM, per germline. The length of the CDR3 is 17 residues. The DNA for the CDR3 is TGTGCCAGCAGTTTCGCGAGGGACAGGGGATTCAACTATGGCTACACCTTC. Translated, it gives CASSFARDRGFNYGYTF.

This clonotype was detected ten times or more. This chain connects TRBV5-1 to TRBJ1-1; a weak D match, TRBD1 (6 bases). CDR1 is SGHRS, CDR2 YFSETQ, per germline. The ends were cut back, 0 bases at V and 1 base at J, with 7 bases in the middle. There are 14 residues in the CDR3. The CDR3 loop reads CASSLVQGNTEAFF. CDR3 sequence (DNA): TGCGCCAGCAGCTTGGTACAGGGGAACACTGAAGCTTTCTTT.

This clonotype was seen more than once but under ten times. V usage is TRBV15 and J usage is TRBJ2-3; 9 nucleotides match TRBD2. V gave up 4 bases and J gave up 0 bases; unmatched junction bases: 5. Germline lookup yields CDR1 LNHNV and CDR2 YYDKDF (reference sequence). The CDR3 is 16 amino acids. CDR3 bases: TGTGCCACCAGCAAAACGACTAGCGGCAGCACAGATACGCAGTATTTT. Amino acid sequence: CATSKTTSGSTDTQYF.

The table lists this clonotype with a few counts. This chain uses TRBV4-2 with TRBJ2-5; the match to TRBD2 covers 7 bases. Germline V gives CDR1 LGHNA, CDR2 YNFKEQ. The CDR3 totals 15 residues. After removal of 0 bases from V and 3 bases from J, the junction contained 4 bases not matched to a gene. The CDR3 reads CASSQEVGLKETQYF. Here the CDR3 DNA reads TGTGCCAGCAGCCAAGAAGTGGGACTAAAAGAGACCCAGTACTTC.

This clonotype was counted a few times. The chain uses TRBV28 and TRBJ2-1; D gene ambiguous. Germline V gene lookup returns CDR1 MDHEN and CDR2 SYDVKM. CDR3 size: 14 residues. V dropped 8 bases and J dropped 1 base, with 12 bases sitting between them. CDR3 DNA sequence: TGTGCCAGCTCCCGGGCGGAGTCCTACAATGAGCAGTTCTTC. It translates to CASSRAESYNEQFF.

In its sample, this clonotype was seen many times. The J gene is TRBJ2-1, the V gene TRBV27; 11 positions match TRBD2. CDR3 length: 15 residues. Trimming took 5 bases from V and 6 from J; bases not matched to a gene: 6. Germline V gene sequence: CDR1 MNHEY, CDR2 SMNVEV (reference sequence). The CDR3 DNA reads TGTGCCAGCAGTCTACTAGCGGGAGTGGGCAATGAGCAGTTCTTC. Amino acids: CASSLLAGVGNEQFF.

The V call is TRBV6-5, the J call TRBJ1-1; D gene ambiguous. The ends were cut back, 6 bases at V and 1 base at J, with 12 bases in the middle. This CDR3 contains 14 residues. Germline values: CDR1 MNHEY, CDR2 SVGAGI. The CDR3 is CASRYTRSNTEAFF. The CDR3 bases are TGTGCCAGCAGGTACACCAGGTCGAACACTGAAGCTTTCTTT.

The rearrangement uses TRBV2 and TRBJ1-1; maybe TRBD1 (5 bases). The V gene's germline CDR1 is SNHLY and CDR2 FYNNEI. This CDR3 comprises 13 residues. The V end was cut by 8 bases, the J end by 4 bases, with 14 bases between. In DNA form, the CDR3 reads TGTGCCAGCGGAGGCCAGGGCATCACTGAAGCTTTCTTT. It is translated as CASGGQGITEAFF. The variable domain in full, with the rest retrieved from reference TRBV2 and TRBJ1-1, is EPEVTQTPSHQVTQMGQEVILRCVPISNHLYFYWYRQILGQKVEFLVSFYNNEISEKSEIFDDQFSVERPDGSNFTLKIRSTKLEDSAMYFCASGGQGITEAFFGQGTRLTVV.

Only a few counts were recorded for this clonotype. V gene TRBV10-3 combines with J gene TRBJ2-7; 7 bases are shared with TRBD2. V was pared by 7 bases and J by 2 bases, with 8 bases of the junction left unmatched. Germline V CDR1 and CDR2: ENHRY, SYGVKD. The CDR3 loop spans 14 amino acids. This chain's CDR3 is CAINGGGLTYEQYF. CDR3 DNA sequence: TGTGCCATCAATGGGGGGGGGTTGACCTACGAGCAGTACTTC.

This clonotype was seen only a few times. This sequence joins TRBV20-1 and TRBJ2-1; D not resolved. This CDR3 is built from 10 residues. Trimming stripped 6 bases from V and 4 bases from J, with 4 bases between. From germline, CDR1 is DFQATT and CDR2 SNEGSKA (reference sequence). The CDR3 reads CSAYYNEQFF. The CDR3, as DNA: TGCAGTGCCTATTACAATGAGCAGTTCTTC.

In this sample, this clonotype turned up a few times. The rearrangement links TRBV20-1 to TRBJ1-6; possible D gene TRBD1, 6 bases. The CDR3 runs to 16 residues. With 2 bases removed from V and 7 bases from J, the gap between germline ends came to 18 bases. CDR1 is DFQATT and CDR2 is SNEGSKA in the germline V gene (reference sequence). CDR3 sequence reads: CSARSLSSGGNSPLHF. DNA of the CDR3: TGCAGTGCTAGATCCCTGTCATCCGGGGGCAATTCACCCCTCCACTTT.

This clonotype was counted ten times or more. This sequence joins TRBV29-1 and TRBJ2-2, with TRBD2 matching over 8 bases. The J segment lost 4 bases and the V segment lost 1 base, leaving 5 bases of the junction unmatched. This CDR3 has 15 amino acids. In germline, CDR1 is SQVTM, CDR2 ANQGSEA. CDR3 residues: CSVEGAGVGTGELFF. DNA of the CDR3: TGCAGCGTTGAAGGAGCGGGAGTGGGCACCGGGGAGCTGTTTTTT.

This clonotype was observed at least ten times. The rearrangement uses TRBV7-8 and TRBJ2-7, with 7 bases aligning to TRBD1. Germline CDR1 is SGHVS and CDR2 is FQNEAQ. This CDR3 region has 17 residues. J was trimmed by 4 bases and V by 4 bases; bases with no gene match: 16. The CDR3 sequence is CASSSYNPDRKKYEQYF. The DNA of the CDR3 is TGTGCCAGCAGCTCGTACAACCCGGACAGGAAGAAGTACGAGCAGTACTTC.

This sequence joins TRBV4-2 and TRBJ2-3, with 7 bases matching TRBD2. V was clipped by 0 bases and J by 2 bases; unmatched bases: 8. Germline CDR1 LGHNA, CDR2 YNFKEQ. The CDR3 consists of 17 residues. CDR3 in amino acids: CASSQEAASGYTDTQYF. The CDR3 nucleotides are TGTGCCAGCAGCCAAGAGGCGGCTAGCGGCTACACAGATACGCAGTATTTT.

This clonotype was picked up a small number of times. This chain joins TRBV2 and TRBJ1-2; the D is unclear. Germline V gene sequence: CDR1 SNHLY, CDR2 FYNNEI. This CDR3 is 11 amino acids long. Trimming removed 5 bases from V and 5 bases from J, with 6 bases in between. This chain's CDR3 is CASSLEYGYTF. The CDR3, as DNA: TGTGCCAGCAGTTTGGAATATGGCTACACCTTC. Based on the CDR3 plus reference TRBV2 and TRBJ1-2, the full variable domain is EPEVTQTPSHQVTQMGQEVILRCVPISNHLYFYWYRQILGQKVEFLVSFYNNEISEKSEIFDDQFSVERPDGSNFTLKIRSTKLEDSAMYFCASSLEYGYTFGSGTRLTVV.

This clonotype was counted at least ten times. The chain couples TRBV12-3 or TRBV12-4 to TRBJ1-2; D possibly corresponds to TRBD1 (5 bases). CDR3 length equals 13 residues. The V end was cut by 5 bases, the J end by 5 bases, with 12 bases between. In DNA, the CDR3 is TGTGCCAGCAGTCTCGGGACGGATTATGGCTACACCTTC. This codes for CASSLGTDYGYTF.

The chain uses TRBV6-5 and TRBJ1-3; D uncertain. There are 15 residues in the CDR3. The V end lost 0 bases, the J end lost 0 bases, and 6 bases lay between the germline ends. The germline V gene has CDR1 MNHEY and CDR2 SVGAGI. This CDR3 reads CASSYSSLSGNTIYF. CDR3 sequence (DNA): TGTGCCAGCAGTTACTCGTCACTCTCTGGAAACACCATATATTTT.

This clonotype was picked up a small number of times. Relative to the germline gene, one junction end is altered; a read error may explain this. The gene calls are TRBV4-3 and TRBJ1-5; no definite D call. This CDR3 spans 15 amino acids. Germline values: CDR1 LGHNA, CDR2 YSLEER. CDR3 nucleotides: TGCGCCAGCAGCCAAGAAGACTATAGCAATCAGCTCCAGCATTTT. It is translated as CASSQEDYSNQLQHF.